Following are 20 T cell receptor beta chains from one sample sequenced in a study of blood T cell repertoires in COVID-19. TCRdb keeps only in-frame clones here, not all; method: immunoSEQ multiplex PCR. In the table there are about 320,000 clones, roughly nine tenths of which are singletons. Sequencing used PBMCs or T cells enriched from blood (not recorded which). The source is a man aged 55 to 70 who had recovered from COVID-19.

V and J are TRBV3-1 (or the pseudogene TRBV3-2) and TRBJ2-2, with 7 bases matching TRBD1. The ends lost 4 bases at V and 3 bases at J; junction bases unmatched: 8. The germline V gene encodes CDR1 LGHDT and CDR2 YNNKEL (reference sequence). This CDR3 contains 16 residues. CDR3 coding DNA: TGTGCCAGCAGCCTCGGACAGGCTAGGGACACCGGGGAGCTGTTTTTT. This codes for CASSLGQARDTGELFF.

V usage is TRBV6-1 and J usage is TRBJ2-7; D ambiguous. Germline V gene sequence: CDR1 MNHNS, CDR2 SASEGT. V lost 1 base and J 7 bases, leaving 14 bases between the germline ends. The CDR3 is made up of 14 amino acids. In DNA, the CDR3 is TGTGCCAGCAGTGAAGGCAGGCTCCTACGAGAGCAGTACTTC. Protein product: CASSEGRLLREQYF.

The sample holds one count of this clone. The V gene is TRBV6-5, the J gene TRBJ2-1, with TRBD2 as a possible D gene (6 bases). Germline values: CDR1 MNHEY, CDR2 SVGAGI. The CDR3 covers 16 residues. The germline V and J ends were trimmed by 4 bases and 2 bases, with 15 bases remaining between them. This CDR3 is CASSFVAEFPYNEQFF. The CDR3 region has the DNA TGTGCCAGCAGTTTCGTAGCGGAGTTCCCCTACAATGAGCAGTTCTTC.

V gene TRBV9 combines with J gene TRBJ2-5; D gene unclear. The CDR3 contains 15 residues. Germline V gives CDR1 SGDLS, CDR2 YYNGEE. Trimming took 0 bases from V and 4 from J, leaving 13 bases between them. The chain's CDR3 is CASSVGVQEGETQYF. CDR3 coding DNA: TGTGCCAGCAGCGTAGGAGTTCAGGAAGGAGAGACCCAGTACTTC.

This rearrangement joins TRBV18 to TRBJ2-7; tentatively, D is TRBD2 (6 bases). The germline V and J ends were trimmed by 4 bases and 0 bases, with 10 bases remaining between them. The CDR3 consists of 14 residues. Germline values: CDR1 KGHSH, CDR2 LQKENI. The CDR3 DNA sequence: TGTGCCAGCTCACGCGGGAAGGGCTCCTACGAGCAGTACTTC. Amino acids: CASSRGKGSYEQYF.

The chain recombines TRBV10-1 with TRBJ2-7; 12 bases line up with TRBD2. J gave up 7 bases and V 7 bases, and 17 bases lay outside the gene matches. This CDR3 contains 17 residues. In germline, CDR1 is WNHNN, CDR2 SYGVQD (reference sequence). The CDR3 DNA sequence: TGCGCCAGCACCCCCCCAATGCTAGCGGGAGGGCCTAAGGAGCAGTACTTC. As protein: CASTPPMLAGGPKEQYF.

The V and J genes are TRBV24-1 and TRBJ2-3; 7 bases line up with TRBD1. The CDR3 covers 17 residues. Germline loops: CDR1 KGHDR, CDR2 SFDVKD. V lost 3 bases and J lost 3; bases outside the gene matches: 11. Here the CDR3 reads CATSDISTGDRTDTQYF. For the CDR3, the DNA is TGTGCCACCAGTGATATCAGCACAGGGGATCGTACAGATACGCAGTATTTT.

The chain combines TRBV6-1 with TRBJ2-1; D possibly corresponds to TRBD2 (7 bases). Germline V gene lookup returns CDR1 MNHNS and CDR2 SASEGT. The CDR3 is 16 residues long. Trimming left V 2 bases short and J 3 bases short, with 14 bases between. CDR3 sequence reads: CASSERGGTFYNEQFF. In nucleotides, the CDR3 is TGTGCCAGCAGTGAAAGGGGGGGCACTTTCTACAATGAGCAGTTCTTC.

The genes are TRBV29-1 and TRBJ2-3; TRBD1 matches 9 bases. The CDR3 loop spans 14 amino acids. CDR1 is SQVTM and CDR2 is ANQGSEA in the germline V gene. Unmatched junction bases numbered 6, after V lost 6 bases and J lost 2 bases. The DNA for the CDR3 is TGCAGCGTGACCGGGACAGGGTACACAGATACGCAGTATTTT. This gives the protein CSVTGTGYTDTQYF.

DNA of the CDR3: TGTGCCAGCAGCGTAGGGGGGACGACAGGTGGCTTAGGTCTGTTCTTC. Protein product: CASSVGGTTGGLGLFF. The V gene is TRBV9, the J gene TRBJ2-1; perhaps TRBD1 as D (6 bases). Germline CDR1 reads SGDLS; CDR2 reads YYNGEE. The CDR3 is 16 residues long. The V end lost 0 bases, the J end lost 15 bases, and 25 bases lay between the germline ends.

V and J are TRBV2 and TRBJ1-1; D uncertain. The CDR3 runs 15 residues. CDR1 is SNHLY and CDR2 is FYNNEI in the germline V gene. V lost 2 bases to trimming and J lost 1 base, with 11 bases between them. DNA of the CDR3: TGTGCCAGCAGTGAAAGGTTGGGAGGGAACACTGAAGCTTTCTTT. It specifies CASSERLGGNTEAFF. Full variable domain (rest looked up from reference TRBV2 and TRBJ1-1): EPEVTQTPSHQVTQMGQEVILRCVPISNHLYFYWYRQILGQKVEFLVSFYNNEISEKSEIFDDQFSVERPDGSNFTLKIRSTKLEDSAMYFCASSERLGGNTEAFFGQGTRLTVV.

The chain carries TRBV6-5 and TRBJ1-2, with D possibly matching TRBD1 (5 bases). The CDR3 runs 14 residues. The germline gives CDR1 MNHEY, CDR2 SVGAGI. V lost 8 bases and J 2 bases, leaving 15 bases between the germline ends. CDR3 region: CASGAPTTNYGYTF. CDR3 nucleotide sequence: TGTGCCAGCGGGGCCCCTACAACCAACTATGGCTACACCTTC.

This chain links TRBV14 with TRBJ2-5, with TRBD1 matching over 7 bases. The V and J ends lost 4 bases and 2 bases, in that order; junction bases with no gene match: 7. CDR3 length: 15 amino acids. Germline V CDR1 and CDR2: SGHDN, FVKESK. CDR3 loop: CASSPGQQQQETQYF. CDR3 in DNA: TGTGCCAGCAGCCCGGGACAGCAGCAACAAGAGACCCAGTACTTC.

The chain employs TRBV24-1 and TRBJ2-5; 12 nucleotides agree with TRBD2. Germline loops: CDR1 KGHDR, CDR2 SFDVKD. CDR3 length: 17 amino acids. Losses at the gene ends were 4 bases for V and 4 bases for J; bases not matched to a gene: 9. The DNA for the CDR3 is TGTGCCACCAGTGAACCGACTAGCGGGAGAGGGGGAGAGACCCAGTACTTC. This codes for CATSEPTSGRGGETQYF.

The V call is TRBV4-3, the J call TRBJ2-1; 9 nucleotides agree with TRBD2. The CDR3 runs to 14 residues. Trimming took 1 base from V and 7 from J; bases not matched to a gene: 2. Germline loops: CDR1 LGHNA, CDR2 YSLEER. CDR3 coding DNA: TGCGCCAGCAGCCAAGGGCTAGCGGGAAATGAGCAGTTCTTC. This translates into CASSQGLAGNEQFF.

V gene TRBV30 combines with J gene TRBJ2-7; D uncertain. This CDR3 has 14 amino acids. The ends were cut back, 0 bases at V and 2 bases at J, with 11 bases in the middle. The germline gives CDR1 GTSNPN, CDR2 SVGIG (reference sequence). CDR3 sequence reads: CAWSVLGTAYEQYF. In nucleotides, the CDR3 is TGTGCCTGGAGTGTACTCGGTACAGCCTACGAGCAGTACTTC.

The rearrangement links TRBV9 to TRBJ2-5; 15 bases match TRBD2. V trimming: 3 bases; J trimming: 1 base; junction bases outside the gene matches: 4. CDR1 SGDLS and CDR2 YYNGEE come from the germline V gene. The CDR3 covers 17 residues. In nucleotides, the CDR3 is TGTGCCAGCAGCGCGGGACTAGCGGGAGGAGGCCAAGAGACCCAGTACTTC. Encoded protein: CASSAGLAGGGQETQYF.

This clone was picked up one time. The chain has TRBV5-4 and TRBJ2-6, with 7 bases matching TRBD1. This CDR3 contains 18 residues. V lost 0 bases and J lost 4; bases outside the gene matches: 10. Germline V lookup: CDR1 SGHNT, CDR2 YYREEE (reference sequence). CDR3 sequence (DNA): TGTGCCAGCAGCTTGGGACAGGGTATAATGGCCGGGGCCAACGTCCTGACTTTC. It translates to CASSLGQGIMAGANVLTF.

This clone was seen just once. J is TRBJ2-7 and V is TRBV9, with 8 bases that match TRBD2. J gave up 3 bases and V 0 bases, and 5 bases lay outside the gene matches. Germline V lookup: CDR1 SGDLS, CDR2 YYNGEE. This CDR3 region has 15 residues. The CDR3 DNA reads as TGTGCCAGCAGCGTAGGTAGGACTAGCAGCTACGAGCAGTACTTC. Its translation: CASSVGRTSSYEQYF.

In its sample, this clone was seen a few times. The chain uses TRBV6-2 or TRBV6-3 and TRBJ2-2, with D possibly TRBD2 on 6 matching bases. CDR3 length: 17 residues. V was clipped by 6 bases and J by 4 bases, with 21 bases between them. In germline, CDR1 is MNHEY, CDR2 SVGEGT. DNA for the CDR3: TGTGCCAGCAGCCCGATTACGGGGGTACTAACCACCGGGGAGCTGTTTTTT. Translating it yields CASSPITGVLTTGELFF.